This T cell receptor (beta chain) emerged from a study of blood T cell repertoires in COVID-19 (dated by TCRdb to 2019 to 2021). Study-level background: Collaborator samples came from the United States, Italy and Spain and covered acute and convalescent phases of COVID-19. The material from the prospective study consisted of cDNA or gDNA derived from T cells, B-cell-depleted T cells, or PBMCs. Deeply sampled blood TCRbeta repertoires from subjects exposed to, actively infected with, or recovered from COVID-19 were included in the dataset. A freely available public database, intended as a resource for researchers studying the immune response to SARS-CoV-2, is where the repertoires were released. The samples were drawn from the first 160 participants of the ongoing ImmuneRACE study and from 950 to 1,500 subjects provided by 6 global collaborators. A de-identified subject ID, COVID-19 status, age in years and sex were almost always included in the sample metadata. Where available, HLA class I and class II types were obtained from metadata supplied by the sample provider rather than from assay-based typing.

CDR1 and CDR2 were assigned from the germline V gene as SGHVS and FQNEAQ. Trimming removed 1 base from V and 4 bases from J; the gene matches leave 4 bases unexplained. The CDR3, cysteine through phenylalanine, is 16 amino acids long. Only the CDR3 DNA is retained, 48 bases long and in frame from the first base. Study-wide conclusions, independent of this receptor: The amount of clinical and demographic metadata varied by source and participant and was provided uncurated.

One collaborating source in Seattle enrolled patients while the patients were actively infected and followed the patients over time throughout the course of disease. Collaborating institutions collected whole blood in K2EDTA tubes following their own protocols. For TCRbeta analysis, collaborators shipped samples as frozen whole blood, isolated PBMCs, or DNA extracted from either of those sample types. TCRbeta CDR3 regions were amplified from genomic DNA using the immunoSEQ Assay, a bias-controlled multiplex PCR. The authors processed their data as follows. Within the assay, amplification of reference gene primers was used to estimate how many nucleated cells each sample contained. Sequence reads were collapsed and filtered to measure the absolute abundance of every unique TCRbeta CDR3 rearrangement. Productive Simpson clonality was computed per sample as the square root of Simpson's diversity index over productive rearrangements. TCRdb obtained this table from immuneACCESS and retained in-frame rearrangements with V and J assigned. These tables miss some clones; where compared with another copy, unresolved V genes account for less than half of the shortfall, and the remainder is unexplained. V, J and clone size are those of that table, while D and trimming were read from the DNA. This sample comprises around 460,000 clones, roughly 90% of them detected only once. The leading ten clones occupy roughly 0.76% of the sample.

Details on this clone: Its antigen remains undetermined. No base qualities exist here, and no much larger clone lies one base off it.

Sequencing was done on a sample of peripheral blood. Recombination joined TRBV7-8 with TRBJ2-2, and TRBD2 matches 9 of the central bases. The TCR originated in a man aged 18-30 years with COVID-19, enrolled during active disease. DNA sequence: TGTGCCAGCAGCTTAGTTGGCGGGAGGGTCACCGGGGAGCTGTTTTTT. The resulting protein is CASSLVGGRVTGELFF.